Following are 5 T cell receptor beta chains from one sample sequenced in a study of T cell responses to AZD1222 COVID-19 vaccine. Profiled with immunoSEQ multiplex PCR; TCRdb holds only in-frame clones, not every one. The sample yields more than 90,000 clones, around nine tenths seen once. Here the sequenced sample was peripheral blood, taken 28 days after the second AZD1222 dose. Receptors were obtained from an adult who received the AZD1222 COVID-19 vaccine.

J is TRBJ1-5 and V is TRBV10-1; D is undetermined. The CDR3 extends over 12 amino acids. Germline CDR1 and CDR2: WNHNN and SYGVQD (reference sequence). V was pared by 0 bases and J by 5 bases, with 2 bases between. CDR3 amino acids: CASSESYQPQHF. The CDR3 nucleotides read TGCGCCAGCAGTGAGTCTTATCAGCCCCAGCATTTT.

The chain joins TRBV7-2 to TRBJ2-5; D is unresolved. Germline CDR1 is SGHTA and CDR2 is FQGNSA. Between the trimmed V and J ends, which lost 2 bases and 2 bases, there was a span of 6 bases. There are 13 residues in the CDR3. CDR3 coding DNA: TGTGCCAGCAGCTTATCCCGGCAAGAGACCCAGTACTTC. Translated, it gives CASSLSRQETQYF.

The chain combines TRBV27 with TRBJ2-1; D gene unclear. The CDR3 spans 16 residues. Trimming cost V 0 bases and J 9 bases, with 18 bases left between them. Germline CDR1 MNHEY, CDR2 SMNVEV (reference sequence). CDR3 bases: TGTGCCAGCAGTTTATCGATACCCACACAGAAATCTGAGCAGTTCTTC. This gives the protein CASSLSIPTQKSEQFF.

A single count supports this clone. DNA for the CDR3: TGTGCCAGCAACCCCACAGGGAAATACGAGCAGTACTTC. Its translation: CASNPTGKYEQYF. The genes are TRBV11-2 and TRBJ2-7, with D possibly TRBD1 on 6 matching bases. This CDR3 has 13 amino acids. V lost 7 bases and J lost 4, with 14 bases in between. The germline gives CDR1 SGHAT, CDR2 FQNNGV.

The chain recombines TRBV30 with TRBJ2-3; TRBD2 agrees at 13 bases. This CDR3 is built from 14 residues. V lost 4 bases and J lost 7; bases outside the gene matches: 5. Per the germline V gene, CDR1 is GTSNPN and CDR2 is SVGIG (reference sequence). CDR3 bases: TGTGCCTGGAAGCGGACTAGCGGGAGAAATACGCAGTATTTT. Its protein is CAWKRTSGRNTQYF. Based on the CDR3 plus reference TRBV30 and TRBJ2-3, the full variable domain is SQTIHQWPATLVQPVGSPLSLECTVEGTSNPNLYWYRQAAGRGLQLLFYSVGIGQISSEVPQNLSASRPQDRQFILSSKKLLLSDSGFYLCAWKRTSGRNTQYFGPGTRLTVL.